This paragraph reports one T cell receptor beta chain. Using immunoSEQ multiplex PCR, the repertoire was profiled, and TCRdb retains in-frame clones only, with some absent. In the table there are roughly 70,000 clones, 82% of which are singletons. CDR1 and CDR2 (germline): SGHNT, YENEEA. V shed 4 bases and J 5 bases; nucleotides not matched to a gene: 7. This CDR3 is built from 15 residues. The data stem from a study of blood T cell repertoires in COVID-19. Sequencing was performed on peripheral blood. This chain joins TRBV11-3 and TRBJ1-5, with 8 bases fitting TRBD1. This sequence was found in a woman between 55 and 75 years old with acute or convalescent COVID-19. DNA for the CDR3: TGTGCCAGCAGCTCCAGAGACAGGGGTTATCAGCCCCAGCATTTT. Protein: CASSSRDRGYQPQHF. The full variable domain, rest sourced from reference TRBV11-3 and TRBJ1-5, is EAGVVQSPRYKIIEKKQPVAFWCNPISGHNTLYWYLQNLGQGPELLIRYENEEAVDDSQLPKDRFSAERLKGVDSTLKIQPAELGDSAVYLCASSSRDRGYQPQHFGDGTRLSIL.